This TCR beta chain comes out of a study of cytomegalovirus exposure and HLA in healthy donors. Overall study: Of some 400 genotyped donors, roughly 80% clustered with self-reported Caucasian donors.

Notes on the study in general: A link between a missense DCLRE1C variant and TCR beta V- and J-gene trimming emerged from a later analysis.

It was with 60 Vbeta and 13 Jbeta primers that the PCR ran. Original methodology: Later, tens of millions of unique TCR beta chains were counted in an analysis, and approximately 10 million of them were shared. Assay used: immunoSEQ multiplex PCR; TCRdb lists only in-frame clones, some missing. The V and J calls and clone size are taken from that table; D and trimming were inferred from the DNA. The sample includes under 90,000 clones, roughly 75% of them seen just once. Remarks on this clone: The target antigen is unknown. One end of the junction does not line up with germline, which may come from a read error.

Healthy bone marrow donors made up the donor group. Sequencing was done on a sample of PBMCs. The sequence came from a man aged 35 to 55 in good health and CMV-seronegative.

The CDR3 protein is CSVAGQGTRSDYSF. CDR3 in DNA: TGCAGCGTTGCGGGACAGGGGACTAGATCTGACTACTCCTTC. This sequence joins TRBV29-1 and TRBJ1-2; 10 positions match TRBD1. Per germline, CDR1 SQVTM and CDR2 ANQGSEA. The CDR3 contains 14 residues.